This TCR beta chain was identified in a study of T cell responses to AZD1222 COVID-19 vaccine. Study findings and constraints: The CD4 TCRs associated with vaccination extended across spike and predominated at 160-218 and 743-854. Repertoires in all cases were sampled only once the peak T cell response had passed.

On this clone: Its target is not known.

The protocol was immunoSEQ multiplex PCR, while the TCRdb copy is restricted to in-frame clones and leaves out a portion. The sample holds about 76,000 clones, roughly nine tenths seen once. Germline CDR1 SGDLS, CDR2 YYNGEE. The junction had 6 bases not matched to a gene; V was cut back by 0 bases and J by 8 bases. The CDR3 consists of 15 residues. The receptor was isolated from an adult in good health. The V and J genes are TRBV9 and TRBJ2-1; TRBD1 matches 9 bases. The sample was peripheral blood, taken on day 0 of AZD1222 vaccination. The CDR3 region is CASSVGQGVSDEQFF. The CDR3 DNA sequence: TGTGCCAGCAGCGTAGGACAGGGGGTAAGCGATGAGCAGTTCTTC.